This T cell receptor (beta chain) was sequenced during a study of T cells in Graves' hyperthyroidism and ophthalmopathy. Patients between 18 and 65 years old had hyperthyroidism, newly diagnosed and lasting under 2 months. Pregnant or lactating patients were excluded, as were those with uncontrolled infection or other autoimmune disease. For the diagnoses, clinical symptoms, serum thyroxine and TRAb, thyroid ultrasound and orbital computed tomography were used. Progressors' blood was drawn at hyperthyroidism diagnosis, before ophthalmopathy symptoms. The source material, RNA transcripts, was used to amplify TCR beta CDR3 regions. An initial round of RT-PCR targeting the TCR CDR3 relied on the HTBI primer set. TCRdb used MiXCR to reprocess the multiplex PCR reads, holding one entry per CDR3 protein. Of 600,000 to 850,000 distinct CDR3 sequences listed, 18% are singletons. The clonotype was recovered from a woman aged 45-60 years with Graves' hyperthyroidism that later progressed to Graves' ophthalmopathy. Input material: blood.

CDR3 protein: CSAPNTGGRSNTEAFF. The CDR3 DNA is TGCAGTGCTCCAAATACGGGAGGCAGGAGTAACACTGAAGCTTTCTTT. The chain links TRBV20-1 to TRBJ1-1; D is unresolved. V was trimmed by 5 bases and J by 2 bases, leaving 21 bases between them. Germline V lookup: CDR1 DFQATT, CDR2 SNEGSKA (reference sequence). The CDR3 sequence is 16 residues long.